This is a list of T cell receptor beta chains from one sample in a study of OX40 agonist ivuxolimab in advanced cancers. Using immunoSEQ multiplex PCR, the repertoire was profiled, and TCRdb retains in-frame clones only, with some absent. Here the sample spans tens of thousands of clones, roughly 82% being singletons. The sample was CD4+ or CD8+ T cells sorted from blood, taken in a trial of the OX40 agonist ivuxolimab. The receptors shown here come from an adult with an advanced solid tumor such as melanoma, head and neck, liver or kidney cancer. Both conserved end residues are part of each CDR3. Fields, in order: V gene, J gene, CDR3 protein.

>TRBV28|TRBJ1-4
CASSSRVEKLFF
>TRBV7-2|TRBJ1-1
CASSLWEARFAFF
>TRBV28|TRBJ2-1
CASKGRGLTYNEQFF
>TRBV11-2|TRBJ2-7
CASSQGRTSGVEQYF
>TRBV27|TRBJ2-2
CASRRGSLAGELFF
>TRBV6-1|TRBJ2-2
CASSEVGGELFF
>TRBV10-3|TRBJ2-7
CAISESAPYEQYF
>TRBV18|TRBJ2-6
CASSPPSGPTPYQANVLTF
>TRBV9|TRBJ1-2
CASSGNYGYTF
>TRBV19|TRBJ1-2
CASSMPPGGRDYGYTF
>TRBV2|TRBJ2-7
CASGEETSGPTYEQYF
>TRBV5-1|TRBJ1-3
CASSDGTLTGNTIYF
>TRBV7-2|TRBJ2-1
CASTSWSEQFF
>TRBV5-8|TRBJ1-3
CASSLKLTGNTIYF
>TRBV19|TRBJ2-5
CASSRRPHLETQYF
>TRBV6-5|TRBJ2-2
CASSYPNTGELFF
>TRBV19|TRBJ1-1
CASTGQAIEYTEAFF
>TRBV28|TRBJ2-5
CASRTPGAQTQYF
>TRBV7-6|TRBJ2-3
CASSLALTSTDTQYF
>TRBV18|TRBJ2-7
CASSPIQGLGYEQYF
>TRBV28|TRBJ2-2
CASSLPPTGELFF
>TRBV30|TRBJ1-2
CAWTRLGRRGYTF
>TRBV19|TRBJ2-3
CASSPGGGVGTDTQYF
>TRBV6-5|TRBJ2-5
CASSSRHLPIQETQYF
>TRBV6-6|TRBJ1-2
CASRVTGQGYGSGYTF
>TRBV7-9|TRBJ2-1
CASIESSYNEQFF
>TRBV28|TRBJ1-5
CASTSPGRRNSNQPQHF
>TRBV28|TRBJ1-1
CASSTSGTGLNTEAFF
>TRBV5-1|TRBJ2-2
CASSYKGTANTGELFF
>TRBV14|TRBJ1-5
CASSQSGQGHQPQHF
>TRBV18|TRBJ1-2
CASSPGIDYGYTF
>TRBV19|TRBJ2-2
CASRTGGNTGELFF
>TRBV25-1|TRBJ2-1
CASRKAGADNEQFF
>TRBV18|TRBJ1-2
CASSPRPPPNYGYTF
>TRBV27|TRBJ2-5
CASSLTGGRETQYF
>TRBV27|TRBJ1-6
CASSSQGRGSPLHF
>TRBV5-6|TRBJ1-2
CASSGQGRINYGYTF
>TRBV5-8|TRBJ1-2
CASTFNSGVYGYTF
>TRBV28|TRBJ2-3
CASSFSSGLPGNTQYF
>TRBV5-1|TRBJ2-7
CASSLAGASEQYF
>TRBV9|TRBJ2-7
CASSGQGRYEQYF
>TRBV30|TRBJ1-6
CAWSTTSSYNSPLHF
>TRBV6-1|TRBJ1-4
CASSETGGRGEKLFF
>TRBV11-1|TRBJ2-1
CASSLAGTSGSKSYNEQFF
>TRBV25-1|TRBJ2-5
CASSQREGIQETQYF
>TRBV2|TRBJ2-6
CASIPVIGANVLTF
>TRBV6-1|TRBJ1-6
CASSEGGGLHNSPLHF
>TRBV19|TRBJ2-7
CASSIGGLSTYEQYF
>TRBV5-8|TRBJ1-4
CASSKGQLATNEKLFF
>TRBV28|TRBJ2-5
CASSFTLALDSQETQYF
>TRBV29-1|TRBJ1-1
CSGITTGVAEAFF
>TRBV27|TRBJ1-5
CASGVRQAVNQPQHF
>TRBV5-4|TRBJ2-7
CASSSGYEQYF
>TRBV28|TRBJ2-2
CASSSNTGELFF
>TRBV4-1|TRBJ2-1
CASSQGGLAMGTYNEQFF
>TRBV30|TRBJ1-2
CAWSDGRDGYTF
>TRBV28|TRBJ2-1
CASRLIGEQFF